This T cell receptor beta chain was obtained from a study of blood T cells in healthy people across ages. The use of a sample-barcoded 5' primer and a J-beta primer mix characterized a second PCR of about 7 to 12 cycles. TCRdb reprocessed the 5' RACE reads with MiXCR, giving one entry per CDR3 protein. The sample includes around 670,000 distinct CDR3 sequences, approximately 30% of them seen just once. This clonotype was counted many times. The CDR3 consists of 13 residues. Trimming at V came to 10 bases and at J to 2 bases, leaving 7 bases not matched to a gene. Germline V gene sequence: CDR1 MNHNY, CDR2 SVGAGI (reference sequence).

The chain carries TRBV6-6 and TRBJ2-7; 8 bases fit TRBD1. The TCR was taken from a woman of 80 years or more in good health. The material sequenced was blood. This chain's CDR3 is CATVGTGTYEQYF. In DNA form, the CDR3 reads TGTGCCACCGTGGGGACAGGAACCTACGAGCAGTACTTC.